Below, 10 T cell receptor beta chains from the same sample are listed, as sequenced in a study of blood T cell repertoires in COVID-19 (dated by TCRdb to the early 2020s). Library method: the immunoSEQ multiplex PCR assay. TCRdb mirrors the immuneACCESS table, restricted to in-frame sequences. Some clones are absent from its copies; in checked studies, under half trace to an unresolved V gene, and the reason for the others is unknown. The sample table lists more than 400,000 clones, 75% to 90% of them with a count of one. The top ten hold about 0.75% of the sample. The specimen sequenced was PBMCs or T cells enriched from blood (not recorded which). Source of these receptors: a woman under 30 who had recovered from COVID-19.

This clone was counted a single time. The V call is TRBV4-1, the J call TRBJ1-1; no reliable D call. The CDR3 extends over 13 amino acids. Per the germline V gene, CDR1 is MGHRA and CDR2 is YSYEKL. V was pared by 4 bases and J by 6 bases, with 12 bases between. CDR3 residues: CASSLYEGAEAFF. The CDR3 DNA is TGCGCCAGCAGCCTCTATGAGGGAGCTGAAGCTTTCTTT.

The chain combines TRBV3-1 (or the pseudogene TRBV3-2) with TRBJ2-3; 9 nucleotides align to TRBD2. This CDR3 has 15 residues. Trimming removed 4 bases from V and 3 bases from J; junction bases left unmatched: 5. The germline V gene has CDR1 LGHDT and CDR2 YNNKEL (reference sequence). Here the CDR3 reads CASSRTSEITDTQYF. The CDR3 DNA sequence: TGTGCCAGCAGCCGGACTAGCGAAATAACAGATACGCAGTATTTT.

The chain joins TRBV5-8 to TRBJ1-2, with D tentatively TRBD1 (6 bases). This CDR3 has 14 amino acids. Trimming stripped 6 bases from V and 4 bases from J, with 16 bases between. From germline, CDR1 is SGHTS and CDR2 YDEGEE. This CDR3 reads CASTPITGSYGYTF. As DNA, the CDR3 is TGTGCCAGCACGCCTATCACAGGGTCCTATGGCTACACCTTC.

The chain couples TRBV5-5 to TRBJ2-1; tentatively, D is TRBD2 (5 bases). The germline gives CDR1 SGHKS, CDR2 YYEKEE (reference sequence). The germline V and J ends were trimmed by 3 bases and 4 bases, with 8 bases remaining between them. This CDR3 is 13 amino acids long. The CDR3 bases are TGTGCCAGCAGCTCCGGACTGTACAATGAGCAGTTCTTC. This gives the protein CASSSGLYNEQFF.

This chain connects TRBV30 to TRBJ1-3, with D unclear. The CDR3 extends over 15 amino acids. Looked up from germline, CDR1 is GTSNPN and CDR2 is SVGIG (reference sequence). V shed 0 bases and J shed 0 bases, with 9 bases lying between them. CDR3 DNA sequence: TGTGCCTGGAGTGTACGCGGGTTCTCTGGAAACACCATATATTTT. It is translated as CAWSVRGFSGNTIYF.

The V call is TRBV9, the J call TRBJ1-1, with D hard to call. CDR1 is SGDLS, CDR2 YYNGEE, per germline. V lost 0 bases and J 0 bases, leaving 6 bases between the germline ends. This CDR3 comprises 14 residues. CDR3 nucleotide sequence: TGTGCCAGCAGCGTAGACAGACTGAACACTGAAGCTTTCTTT. Protein: CASSVDRLNTEAFF.

This clone was seen a single time. The genes are TRBV7-6 and TRBJ1-1; D is uncertain. The CDR3 sequence is 15 residues long. CDR1 is SGHVS and CDR2 is FNYEAQ in the germline V gene. V lost 3 bases, J lost 5 bases, and 16 bases lay in between. The CDR3 DNA reads as TGTGCCAGCAGCTTTGGTATCGGGGTCGGGACTGAAGCTTTCTTT. It translates to CASSFGIGVGTEAFF. The entire variable domain, with the rest obtained from reference TRBV7-6 and TRBJ1-1, is as follows: GAGVSQSPRYKVTKRGQDVALRCDPISGHVSLYWYRQALGQGPEFLTYFNYEAQQDKSGLPNDRFSAERPEGSISTLTIQRTEQRDSAMYRCASSFGIGVGTEAFFGQGTRLTVV.

This clone was observed a handful of times. The V and J genes are TRBV5-1 and TRBJ2-1, with TRBD1 as a possible D gene (6 bases). CDR3 length: 14 residues. Trimming took 3 bases from V and 7 from J, leaving 14 bases between them. Germline V lookup: CDR1 SGHRS, CDR2 YFSETQ. The CDR3 DNA sequence: TGCGCCAGCAGCTCCATGTTACAGGGAAATGAGCAGTTCTTC. Its protein product is CASSSMLQGNEQFF.

This chain uses TRBV6-1 with TRBJ2-5; 9 bases agree with TRBD1. The CDR3 totals 16 residues. V dropped 3 bases and J dropped 5; count of bases not matched to a gene: 10. Germline V gene data show CDR1 as MNHNS and CDR2 as SASEGT. The CDR3 region has the DNA TGTGCCAGCAGTGACAGGACAGGGGTGACCATCGAGACCCAGTACTTC. It specifies CASSDRTGVTIETQYF.

The chain is built from TRBV6-9 and TRBJ1-3, with 7 bases aligning to TRBD1. This CDR3 spans 15 amino acids. CDR1 MNHGY and CDR2 SVAAGI come from the germline V gene. The V segment lost 7 bases and the J segment 4 bases; nucleotides outside the gene matches: 10. The CDR3 protein is CASNIDRVGGNTIYF. The CDR3 bases are TGTGCCAGCAATATCGACAGGGTTGGAGGAAACACCATATATTTT.